Listed here are 5 T cell receptor beta chains from one sample, sequenced in a study of beta chain features in type 1 diabetes. Study-wide results and caveats: TCRB CDR3s were moderately but significantly shorter in Type 1 diabetes patients in all four CD4+ subsets.

Expressed TCRB transcripts were sequenced because the isolated RNA had all been reverse transcribed beforehand. Assay used: immunoSEQ multiplex PCR; TCRdb lists only in-frame clones, some missing. Among some 280,000 clones listed, roughly an eighth were seen once. Their antigens remain unidentified. What was sequenced was naive CD4+ T cells from blood. These receptors were obtained from a man aged 25 to 40 with type 1 diabetes.

This clone occurred a few times. V gene TRBV14 combines with J gene TRBJ2-2, with D uncertain. The CDR3 consists of 13 residues. CDR1 is SGHDN and CDR2 is FVKESK in the germline V gene. Trimming removed 5 bases at V and 3 bases at J, with 7 bases between. The CDR3 sequence: CASSRQDTGELFF. Here the CDR3 DNA reads TGTGCCAGCAGCAGACAAGACACCGGGGAGCTGTTTTTT.

This clone has a handful of counts. The genes are TRBV7-2 and TRBJ2-1; TRBD1 might be the D (5 bases). This CDR3 contains 16 residues. V was shortened by 4 bases and J by 0 bases, with 13 bases between the two germline ends. Germline V gene data show CDR1 as SGHTA and CDR2 as FQGNSA. This chain's CDR3 is CASSSRDSHSYNEQFF. The CDR3 DNA follows: TGTGCCAGCAGCTCAAGAGACAGCCACTCCTACAATGAGCAGTTCTTC.

This chain connects TRBV14 to TRBJ1-4; unclear D gene. The CDR3 consists of 14 residues. Germline V gene data show CDR1 as SGHDN and CDR2 as FVKESK. V shed 4 bases and J shed 3 bases, with 9 bases lying between them. The CDR3 DNA reads as TGTGCCAGCAGCCCGAGGAGTTCTAATGAAAAACTGTTTTTT. This gives the protein CASSPRSSNEKLFF.

This clone was seen more than once but under ten times. V is TRBV4-2 and J is TRBJ2-1; tentative D call: TRBD2 (6 bases). The CDR3 runs 20 residues. The V end lost 1 base, the J end lost 4 bases, and 26 bases lay between the germline ends. CDR1 is LGHNA and CDR2 is YNFKEQ in the germline V gene. This chain's CDR3 is CASSQGNKPGTESGYNEQFF. The CDR3 DNA reads TGTGCCAGCAGCCAAGGTAATAAGCCTGGGACCGAGAGCGGGTACAATGAGCAGTTCTTC.

The CDR3 region has the DNA TGCGCCAGCAGCCAAGCTATGGGACAGGGGGCTTCCATCTATGGCTACACCTTC. It is translated as CASSQAMGQGASIYGYTF. This chain uses TRBV4-1 with TRBJ1-2; 12 nucleotides align to TRBD1. Germline CDR1 and CDR2: MGHRA and YSYEKL. This CDR3 is built from 18 residues. The V segment lost 1 base and the J segment 4 bases; nucleotides outside the gene matches: 10.